The source of this T cell receptor (beta chain) is a study of early T cells in non-severe SARS-CoV-2 infection. The ends were cut back, 0 bases at V and 7 bases at J, with 13 bases in the middle. The CDR3 loop spans 16 amino acids. Per the germline V gene, CDR1 is SGHVS and CDR2 is FQNEAQ. TCRdb recomputed calls from the 5' RACE reads with MiXCR, one row per CDR3 protein. The sample includes tens of thousands of distinct CDR3 sequences, around 14% of them seen just once. The specimen sequenced was whole blood. The chain links TRBV7-8 to TRBJ1-6, with D possibly TRBD1 on 5 matching bases. This receptor was obtained from an adult who was a healthcare worker with PCR-confirmed SARS-CoV-2 infection or an uninfected control (not recorded which). CDR3 region: CASSLAGVEGNSPLHF. As DNA, the CDR3 is TGTGCCAGCAGCTTAGCGGGGGTGGAGGGAAATTCACCCCTCCACTTT.